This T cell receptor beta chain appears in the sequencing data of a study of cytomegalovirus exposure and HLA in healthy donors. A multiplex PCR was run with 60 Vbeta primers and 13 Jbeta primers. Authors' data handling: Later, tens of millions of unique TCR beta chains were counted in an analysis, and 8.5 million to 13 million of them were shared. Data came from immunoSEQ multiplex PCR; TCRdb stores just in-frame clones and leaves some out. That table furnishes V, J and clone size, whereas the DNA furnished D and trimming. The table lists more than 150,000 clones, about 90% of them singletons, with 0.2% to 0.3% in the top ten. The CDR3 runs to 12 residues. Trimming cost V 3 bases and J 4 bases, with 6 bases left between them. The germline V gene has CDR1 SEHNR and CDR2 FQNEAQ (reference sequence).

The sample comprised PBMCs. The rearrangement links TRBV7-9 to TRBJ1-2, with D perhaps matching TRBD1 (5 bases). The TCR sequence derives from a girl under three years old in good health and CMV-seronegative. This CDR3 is CASSFQGYGYTF. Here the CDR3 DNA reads TGTGCCAGCAGCTTCCAGGGCTATGGCTACACCTTC. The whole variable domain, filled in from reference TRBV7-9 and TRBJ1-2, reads DTGVSQNPRHKITKRGQNVTFRCDPISEHNRLYWYRQTLGQGPEFLTYFQNEAQLEKSRLLSDRFSAERPKGSFSTLEIQRTEQGDSAMYLCASSFQGYGYTFGSGTRLTVV.